These 17 T cell receptor beta chains were sequenced from one sample in a study of T-cell memory formation after mild COVID-19. Via MiXCR, TCRdb re-called the 5' RACE reads, giving one row per CDR3 protein. The sample lists approximately 190,000 distinct CDR3 sequences, about 17% occurring once. Sequencing was carried out using PBMCs or a T cell subset sorted from them (not recorded which). These receptors came from an adult woman who had mild COVID-19 (a few samples of this study predate the infection). Cell type and time point are not known.

This clonotype showed up many times. Written as DNA, the CDR3 is TGCGCCAGCAGCCAAGACGGGAGCCCCACAGATACGCAGTATTTT. Translating it yields CASSQDGSPTDTQYF. The chain recombines TRBV4-1 with TRBJ2-3; D might be TRBD2 (6 bases). Germline CDR1 reads MGHRA; CDR2 reads YSYEKL. Deletions cut 0 bases from V and 2 bases from J, with 9 bases between. This CDR3 spans 15 amino acids.

This clonotype turned up a few times. The V gene is TRBV7-3, the J gene TRBJ2-1; D tentatively fits TRBD1 or TRBD2 (5 bases each). V was pared by 4 bases and J by 1 base, with 14 bases between. In germline, CDR1 is SGHTA, CDR2 FQGTGA. CDR3 length: 16 residues. DNA for the CDR3: TGTGCCAGCAGCTCCCAACCGGGACGATCCTACAATGAGCAGTTCTTC. This encodes CASSSQPGRSYNEQFF.

The V call is TRBV20-1, the J call TRBJ1-5; no reliable D call. Germline values: CDR1 DFQATT, CDR2 SNEGSKA (reference sequence). There are 14 residues in the CDR3. The germline V and J ends were trimmed by 3 bases and 1 base, with 10 bases remaining between them. CDR3 sequence reads: CSASWGQSNQPQHF. DNA for the CDR3: TGCAGTGCTAGTTGGGGTCAGAGCAATCAGCCCCAGCATTTT.

The rearrangement joins TRBV7-2 to TRBJ2-1; no clear D. Germline CDR1 SGHTA, CDR2 FQGNSA. The CDR3 sequence is 16 residues long. V was pared by 5 bases and J by 0 bases, with 14 bases between. CDR3 bases: TGTGCCAGCAGCCGTGCAGGCACGAGCTCCTACAATGAGCAGTTCTTC. Protein sequence: CASSRAGTSSYNEQFF.

V usage is TRBV2 and J usage is TRBJ2-3; tentatively, D is TRBD2 (6 bases). V lost 5 bases to trimming and J lost 3 bases, with 24 bases between them. Germline V gives CDR1 SNHLY, CDR2 FYNNEI. CDR3 length equals 18 residues. The CDR3 reads CASSTRLAFSGRTDTQYF. CDR3 DNA sequence: TGTGCCAGCAGTACGAGGTTGGCGTTTTCGGGGAGGACAGATACGCAGTATTTT.

This clonotype has just a few counts. The chain recombines TRBV6-1 with TRBJ1-2; D uncertain. Germline-derived CDR1 and CDR2 are MNHNS and SASEGT. Trimming took 8 bases from V and 5 from J, leaving 18 bases between them. This CDR3 is built from 14 residues. In nucleotides, the CDR3 is TGTGCCAGCTTTGGGTATGAGCTTCGGTATGGCTACACCTTC. This gives the protein CASFGYELRYGYTF.

V usage is TRBV29-1 and J usage is TRBJ2-7; D possibly corresponds to TRBD2 (6 bases). The length of the CDR3 is 14 residues. Trimming took off 6 bases at V and 2 bases at J, with 17 bases between the two ends. Germline loops: CDR1 SQVTM, CDR2 ANQGSEA. The CDR3 is CSVPSRDSPYEQYF. The CDR3 DNA sequence: TGCAGCGTCCCGTCCCGGGACTCGCCCTACGAGCAGTACTTC.

This clonotype showed up just a few times. V is TRBV30 and J is TRBJ2-2, with D possibly called TRBD1 or TRBD2 (5 bases each). The germline gives CDR1 GTSNPN, CDR2 SVGIG (reference sequence). V lost 2 bases, J lost 1 base, and 8 bases lay in between. The CDR3 is made up of 14 amino acids. The CDR3 protein is CAWSTGGNTGELFF. The DNA for the CDR3 is TGTGCCTGGAGTACAGGAGGGAACACCGGGGAGCTGTTTTTT.

In this sample, this clonotype turned up a few times. This chain connects TRBV7-3 to TRBJ2-1; 9 bases map to TRBD2. Germline trimming cut 4 bases from V and 7 bases from J; bases unmatched to any gene: 8. CDR3 length equals 15 residues. Per germline, CDR1 SGHTA and CDR2 FQGTGA. The CDR3 here is CASSYPGTSINEQFF. The CDR3, as DNA: TGTGCCAGCAGCTACCCAGGGACTAGCATAAATGAGCAGTTCTTC.

This clonotype was picked up many times. The chain links TRBV10-3 to TRBJ1-2; TRBD1 agrees at 9 bases. V was pared by 6 bases and J by 2 bases, with 7 bases of the junction left unmatched. The CDR3 extends over 15 amino acids. From germline, CDR1 is ENHRY and CDR2 SYGVKD. The CDR3, as DNA: TGTGCCATCAGCGGGGGACAGGGAAAAAACTATGGCTACACCTTC. Its protein is CAISGGQGKNYGYTF.

This clonotype was picked up many times. The chain combines TRBV27 with TRBJ2-1; D is undetermined. The V end lost 4 bases, the J end lost 12 bases, and 25 bases lay between the germline ends. The CDR3 has 16 amino acids. Germline CDR1 is MNHEY and CDR2 is SMNVEV (reference sequence). Here the CDR3 DNA reads TGTGCCAGCAGTTCAACCCTTACTACAGCGCGAGGTGGGCAGTTCTTC. Its protein is CASSSTLTTARGGQFF.

This clonotype was counted at least ten times. The chain carries TRBV27 and TRBJ2-7; possible D gene TRBD1, 6 bases. The CDR3 has 14 amino acids. Per germline, CDR1 MNHEY and CDR2 SMNVEV (reference sequence). Trimming shortened V by 2 bases and J by 2 bases, and 10 bases separated the two germline ends. The DNA for the CDR3 is TGTGCCAGCAGTTTAATGGGGACAACCTACGAGCAGTACTTC. This encodes CASSLMGTTYEQYF.

This clonotype turned up a few times. The chain has TRBV7-2 and TRBJ2-1, with 7 bases lining up with TRBD1. Germline trimming cut 5 bases from V and 6 bases from J; bases unmatched to any gene: 4. CDR3 length: 13 amino acids. Germline V CDR1 and CDR2: SGHTA, FQGNSA. DNA for the CDR3: TGTGCCAGCAGCAGGGGGCGGATCAATGAGCAGTTCTTC. Protein: CASSRGRINEQFF.

The chain recombines TRBV18 with TRBJ1-5, with a possible D match to TRBD1 (5 bases). Per germline, CDR1 KGHSH and CDR2 LQKENI. Trimming removed 4 bases from V and 3 bases from J, with 16 bases in between. The length of the CDR3 is 16 residues. CDR3 DNA sequence: TGTGCCAGCTCACAAGGGGCGCCGGGGATCAATCAGCCCCAGCATTTT. Amino acids: CASSQGAPGINQPQHF.

This chain joins TRBV25-1 and TRBJ1-3, with 7 bases lining up with TRBD1. Germline CDR1 and CDR2: MGHDK and SYGVNS. Trimming took 3 bases from V and 9 from J; bases not matched to a gene: 11. The CDR3 has 15 residues. In DNA, the CDR3 is TGTGCCAGCAGTGATGAAAAGGGGGCCCTATCCACCATATATTTT. This gives the protein CASSDEKGALSTIYF.

V gene TRBV5-6 combines with J gene TRBJ1-5, with D possibly matching TRBD1 (6 bases). Germline CDR1 is SGHDT and CDR2 is YYEEEE. This CDR3 contains 18 residues. Trimming shortened V by 4 bases and J by 5 bases, and 25 bases separated the two germline ends. The CDR3 protein is CASSVFPGTHGGHQPQHF. DNA of the CDR3: TGTGCCAGCAGCGTATTCCCCGGGACACATGGGGGGCATCAGCCCCAGCATTTT.

V gene TRBV19 combines with J gene TRBJ1-2, with D unclear. The germline CDR1 and CDR2 sequences are LNHDA and SQIVND (reference sequence). Trimming left V 1 base short and J 0 bases short, with 18 bases between. The CDR3 totals 18 residues. CDR3 region: CASSIVLEGFPPNYGYTF. The CDR3 DNA sequence: TGTGCCAGTAGTATAGTACTGGAGGGTTTCCCTCCTAACTATGGCTACACCTTC. The full variable domain, with the rest looked up from reference TRBV19 and TRBJ1-2, is DGGITQSPKYLFRKEGQNVTLSCEQNLNHDAMYWYRQDPGQGLRLIYYSQIVNDFQKGDIAEGYSVSREKKESFPLTVTSAQKNPTAFYLCASSIVLEGFPPNYGYTFGSGTRLTVV.